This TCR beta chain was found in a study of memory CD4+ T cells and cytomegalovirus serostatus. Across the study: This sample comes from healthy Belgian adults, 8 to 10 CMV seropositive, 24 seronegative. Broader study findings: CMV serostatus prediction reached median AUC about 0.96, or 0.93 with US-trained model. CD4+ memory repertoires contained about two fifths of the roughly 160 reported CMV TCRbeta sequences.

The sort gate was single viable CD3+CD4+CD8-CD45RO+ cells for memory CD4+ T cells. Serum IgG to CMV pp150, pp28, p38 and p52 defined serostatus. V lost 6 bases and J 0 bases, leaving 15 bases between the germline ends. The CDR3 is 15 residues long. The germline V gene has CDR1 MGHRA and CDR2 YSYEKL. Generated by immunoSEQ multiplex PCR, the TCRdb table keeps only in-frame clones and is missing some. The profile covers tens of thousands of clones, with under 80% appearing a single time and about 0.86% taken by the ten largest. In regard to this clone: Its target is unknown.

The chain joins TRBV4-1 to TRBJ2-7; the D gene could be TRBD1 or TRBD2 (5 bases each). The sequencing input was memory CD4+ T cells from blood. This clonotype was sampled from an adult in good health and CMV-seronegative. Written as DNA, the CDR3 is TGCGCCAGCAGATCCGGGACGGCAAGCTCCTACGAGCAGTACTTC. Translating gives CASRSGTASSYEQYF.